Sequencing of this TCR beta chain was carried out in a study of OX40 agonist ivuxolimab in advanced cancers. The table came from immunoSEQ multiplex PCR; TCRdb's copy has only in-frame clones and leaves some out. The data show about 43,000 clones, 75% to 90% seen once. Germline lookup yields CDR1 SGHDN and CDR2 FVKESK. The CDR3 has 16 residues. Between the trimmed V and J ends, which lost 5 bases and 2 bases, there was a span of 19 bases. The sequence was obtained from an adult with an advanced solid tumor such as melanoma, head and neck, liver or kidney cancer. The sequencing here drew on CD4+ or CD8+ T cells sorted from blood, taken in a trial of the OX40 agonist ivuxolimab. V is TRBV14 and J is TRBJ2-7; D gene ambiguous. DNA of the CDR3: TGTGCCAGCAGCATAATAAAAGGACGGAATCCCTACGAGCAGTACTTC. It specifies CASSIIKGRNPYEQYF.